These T cell receptor beta chains were read from a single sample in a study of Ad26.COV2.S vaccination and SARS-CoV-2 variants. Clones were read by immunoSEQ multiplex PCR, and TCRdb kept only the in-frame ones, dropping some. The sample has roughly 380,000 clones; around 89% are singletons. The source was peripheral blood, collected in a trial of Ad26.COV2.S vaccine versus placebo. The receptors stem from a person between 18 and 59 years old who received the Ad26.COV2.S COVID-19 vaccine or a placebo. The CDR3 runs from the conserved cysteine through the conserved F or W. Fields, in order: J gene, D gene, clone size, V gene, CDR3 DNA, CDR3 protein. D genes are given only for firm matches. The size entry is marked missing in some rows and otherwise reads once, few, many or a size class.

TRBJ2-7,TRBD1,-,TRBV9,TGTGCCAGCAGCGTAGGACAGGGGAGCGAGCAGTACTTC,CASSVGQGSEQYF
TRBJ2-5,TRBD1,-,TRBV29-1,TGCAGCGTCCAACCGGGACAGGGGGTTGAGACCCAGTACTTC,CSVQPGQGVETQYF
TRBJ2-5,-,-,TRBV29-1,TGCAGCGTTGAAAGACAGGGAGGCCAAGAGACCCAGTACTTC,CSVERQGGQETQYF
TRBJ2-5,-,-,TRBV6-2/TRBV6-3,TGTGCCAGCAGCCAAAAGGGGGGACGCTACCAAGAGACCCAGTACTTC,CASSQKGGRYQETQYF
TRBJ2-1,-,-,TRBV10-3,TGTGCCATCAGTTACAGGGAGAACAATGAGCAGTTCTTC,CAISYRENNEQFF
TRBJ1-2,-,-,TRBV7-9,TGTGCCAGCAGCTTAGGGGGCCTTGACTATGGCTACACCTTC,CASSLGGLDYGYTF
TRBJ2-5,TRBD1,-,TRBV5-1,TGCGCCAGCAGCATAGGACAGGGGGCTATCGAGACCCAGTACTTC,CASSIGQGAIETQYF
TRBJ2-7,-,-,TRBV3-1/TRBV3-2,TGTGCCAGCAGCCCATACACCGGGACACCTTCGTGGGAGCAGTACTTC,CASSPYTGTPSWEQYF
TRBJ2-3,TRBD1,-,TRBV27,TGTGCCAGCAACAAACAGGGGGTCAAAGATACGCAGTATTTT,CASNKQGVKDTQYF
TRBJ2-3,TRBD2,once,TRBV7-3,TGTGCCAGCAGCTCTACCGGGGAGGGTAGCACAGATACGCAGTATTTT,CASSSTGEGSTDTQYF
TRBJ2-3,TRBD2,-,TRBV3-1/TRBV3-2,TGTGCCAGCAGCCAACTAGCGGGGTTACAGAATACGCAGTATTTT,CASSQLAGLQNTQYF
TRBJ2-7,TRBD1,-,TRBV24-1,TGTGCCACCAGTGATTCTCGGACAGGTGTGTACGAGCAGTACTTC,CATSDSRTGVYEQYF
TRBJ2-2,-,once,TRBV3-1/TRBV3-2,TGTGCCAGCAGCCAAGACTCTAGGTCCCTCACCGGGGAGCTGTTTTTT,CASSQDSRSLTGELFF
TRBJ1-6,-,once,TRBV5-6,TGTGCCAGCAGCTTGGCGACAGGAGGCAATTCACCCCTCCACTTT,CASSLATGGNSPLHF
TRBJ2-2,-,-,TRBV5-1,TGCGCCAGCGAACCGGGACATAAGACCGGGGAGCTGTTTTTT,CASEPGHKTGELFF
TRBJ1-6,TRBD1,-,TRBV25-1,TGTGCCAGCAGTGAGGCACAGGGGGTGAATTCACCCCTCCACTTT,CASSEAQGVNSPLHF
TRBJ2-5,-,once,TRBV6-2/TRBV6-3,TGTGCCAGCAGTGGGGCGGGGCGAGAGACCCAGTACTTC,CASSGAGRETQYF
TRBJ2-5,TRBD2,few,TRBV28,TGTGCCAGCAGGCCTGGTAGCGGGGTTCGAGAGACCCAGTACTTC,CASRPGSGVRETQYF
TRBJ1-1,-,-,TRBV6-2/TRBV6-3,TGTGCCAGCAGTCTCGAGGGGGGGCCGGGATACACTGAAGCTTTCTTT,CASSLEGGPGYTEAFF
TRBJ1-2,-,-,TRBV28,TGTGCCAGCAGTTTGGGGCCGAGCCTCTATGGCTACACCTTC,CASSLGPSLYGYTF
TRBJ2-2,-,-,TRBV7-2,TGTGCCAGCAGCTCCCGACCGGGCCCCCACGGCGGGGAGCTGTTTTTT,CASSSRPGPHGGELFF
TRBJ1-2,-,-,TRBV27,TGTGCCAGCAGTTTCCGGGACAACTATGGCTACACCTTC,CASSFRDNYGYTF
TRBJ2-7,-,-,TRBV28,TGTGCCAGCAGTTTGGGCCGACATGGCTACGAGCAGTACTTC,CASSLGRHGYEQYF
TRBJ1-1,TRBD1,few,TRBV15,TGTGCCACCAGCAGAGATACAGGGGGCACTGAAGCTTTCTTT,CATSRDTGGTEAFF
TRBJ1-2,-,-,TRBV6-2/TRBV6-3,TGTGCCAGCAGCAGAGCCCGGGACGTCTTTAATGGCTACACCTTC,CASSRARDVFNGYTF
TRBJ2-5,-,-,TRBV7-7,TGTGCCAGCAGCTTACAAACCCAAGAGACCCAGTACTTC,CASSLQTQETQYF
TRBJ2-5,-,-,TRBV10-3,TGTGCCATCAGTGAGAATCAGGCCCAAGAGACCCAGTACTTC,CAISENQAQETQYF
TRBJ2-6,-,-,TRBV5-1,TGCGCCAGCAGCTTGGATTCGTTGGGGGCCAACGTCCTGACTTTC,CASSLDSLGANVLTF
TRBJ1-2,TRBD1,-,TRBV29-1,TGCAGCCCACGGACAGGTGGGGGTGGCTACACCTTC,CSPRTGGGGYTF
TRBJ2-1,-,-,TRBV5-1,TGCGCCAGCAGCTTGGTAGGGGTGGAGCAGTTCTTC,CASSLVGVEQFF
TRBJ2-1,-,-,TRBV2,TGTGCCAGCACTGCCTCCTACAATGAGCAGTTCTTC,CASTASYNEQFF
TRBJ2-7,-,-,TRBV20-1,TGCAGTGCTAGTGGGGCCTACGAGCAGTACTTC,CSASGAYEQYF
TRBJ2-1,-,-,TRBV29-1,TGCAGCGTTGTTCCCGGGGACAATGAGCAGTTCTTC,CSVVPGDNEQFF
TRBJ2-7,TRBD1,-,TRBV7-2,TGTGCCAGCAGCAGAACAGGGGGCGCCTACGAGCAGTACTTC,CASSRTGGAYEQYF
TRBJ2-7,-,-,TRBV19,TGTGCCAGTAGTAGGGCTCCCGCCGAGGGCGAGCAGTACTTC,CASSRAPAEGEQYF
TRBJ2-4,-,-,TRBV9,TGTGCCAGCAGCGGAGGGTGGGGGTCCAAAAACATTCAGTACTTC,CASSGGWGSKNIQYF
TRBJ1-2,-,-,TRBV27,TGTGCCAGCAGTTCAGGGGACTATGGCTACACCTTC,CASSSGDYGYTF
TRBJ2-3,TRBD2,-,TRBV9,TGTGCCAGCAGCGTAGGTGGGCGGGGGGGCACAGATACGCAGTATTTT,CASSVGGRGGTDTQYF
TRBJ1-2,-,-,TRBV5-1,TGCGCCAGCAGCTTGGGGTTTGGCTACACCTTC,CASSLGFGYTF
TRBJ2-3,-,-,TRBV5-1,TGCGCCAGCAGCTTGGGGCGCGGAGGAGATACGCAGTATTTT,CASSLGRGGDTQYF
TRBJ2-5,-,-,TRBV10-3,TGTGCCATCAGTGATAATCGCTTCGAGACCCAGTACTTC,CAISDNRFETQYF
TRBJ1-3,-,few,TRBV6-1,TGTGCCAGCAGTGAAGTGGCGGCGTACTCTGGAAACACCATATATTTT,CASSEVAAYSGNTIYF
TRBJ2-3,TRBD2,-,TRBV5-4,TGTGCCAGCAGCCGTTTTGGGGGGGAGACAGATACGCAGTATTTT,CASSRFGGETDTQYF
TRBJ2-5,TRBD2,once,TRBV6-2/TRBV6-3,TGTGCCAGCAGTTACTTGGCTAGCGGGGAGACCCAGTACTTC,CASSYLASGETQYF
TRBJ2-1,TRBD2,-,TRBV30,TGTGCCTGGAGTTCGACTAGCGGGGGGGCACAGTTCTTC,CAWSSTSGGAQFF
TRBJ2-3,TRBD2,once,TRBV7-3,TGTGCCAGCAGCTTACTGGGACTAACTTCTAGCACAGATACGCAGTATTTT,CASSLLGLTSSTDTQYF
TRBJ1-1,-,-,TRBV30,TGTGCCTGGATCATAGTAGGGAAAGCTTTCTTT,CAWIIVGKAFF
TRBJ1-5,TRBD1,-,TRBV19,TGTGCCAGTAGAATCTCAGGGGGCCCACAGCCCCAGCATTTT,CASRISGGPQPQHF
TRBJ1-1,-,-,TRBV6-5,TGTGCCAGCAAGAAACAGGGTGGGAGCTTGCTAGCTTTCTTT,CASKKQGGSLLAFF
TRBJ2-7,-,few,TRBV7-2,TGTGCCAGCAGCTTAGGTGGCAGGTCCTACGAGCAGTACTTC,CASSLGGRSYEQYF
TRBJ2-5,-,-,TRBV9,TGTGCCAGCAGCGAAACCGGTGGCAGGGAGACCCAGTACTTC,CASSETGGRETQYF
TRBJ2-7,-,-,TRBV11-2,TGTGCCAGCAGCTTCCCGTGGACGGCCTCCGAGCAGTACTTC,CASSFPWTASEQYF
TRBJ2-1,-,few,TRBV4-2,TGTGCCAGCAGCCGCGGAAGGGTAGCGAACAATGAGCAGTTCTTC,CASSRGRVANNEQFF
TRBJ2-1,-,-,TRBV6-2/TRBV6-3,TGTGCCAGCAGTTACGCCGGGGCTTCCCACAATGAGCAGTTCTTC,CASSYAGASHNEQFF